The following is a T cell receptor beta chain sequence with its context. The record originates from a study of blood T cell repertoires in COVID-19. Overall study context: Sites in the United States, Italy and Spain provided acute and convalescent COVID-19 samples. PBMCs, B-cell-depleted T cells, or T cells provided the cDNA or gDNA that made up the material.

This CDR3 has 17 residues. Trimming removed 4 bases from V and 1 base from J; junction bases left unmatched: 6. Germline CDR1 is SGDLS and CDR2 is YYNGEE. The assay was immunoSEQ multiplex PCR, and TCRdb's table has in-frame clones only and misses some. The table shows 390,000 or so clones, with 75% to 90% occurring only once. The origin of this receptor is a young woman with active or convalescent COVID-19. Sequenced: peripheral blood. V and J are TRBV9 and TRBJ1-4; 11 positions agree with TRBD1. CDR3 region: CASSPRTGGLTNEKLFF. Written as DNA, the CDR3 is TGTGCCAGCAGCCCAAGGACAGGGGGCTTAACTAATGAAAAACTGTTTTTT.